This is a list of T cell receptor beta chains from one sample in a study of response to subunit inactivated influenza vaccine. TCRdb used MiXCR to reprocess the RT-PCR reads, holding one entry per CDR3 protein. Found here are just under 550,000 distinct CDR3 sequences, under 30% of them singletons; the top ten hold 2.8%. These sequences were also reported in another study, on T cells expressing NK-cell markers.

The starting material was CD4+ T cells sorted from PBMCs, obtained 11 to 12 days after vaccination. The receptors shown here come from a man aged 50 to 60 who received an inactivated influenza vaccine. The CDR3 runs from the conserved cysteine through the conserved F or W. Each record gives: J gene, D gene, clone size, V gene, CDR3 protein, CDR3 DNA. D genes are given only for firm matches. A row's size may be missing; if present it is once, few, many or a size class.

J: TRBJ2-3; D: -; size: few; V: TRBV12-3/TRBV12-4; CDR3: CASTTGDTDTQYF; DNA: TGTGCCAGCACCACTGGCGACACAGATACGCAGTATTTT
J: TRBJ2-1; D: TRBD2; size: -; V: TRBV12-3/TRBV12-4; CDR3: CASSSRDYYNEQFF; DNA: TGTGCCAGCAGTTCACGGGACTATTACAATGAGCAGTTCTTC
J: TRBJ2-6; D: -; size: few; V: TRBV20-1; CDR3: CSADPLTGHSGANVLTF; DNA: TGCAGTGCTGACCCCTTGACAGGCCACTCTGGGGCCAACGTCCTGACTTTC
J: TRBJ2-1; D: -; size: -; V: TRBV7-2; CDR3: CASTLDWGTRNQFF; DNA: TGTGCCAGCACCCTCGACTGGGGGACCAGAAATCAGTTCTTC
J: TRBJ2-4; D: -; size: few; V: TRBV20-1; CDR3: CSAAPGPEIGKNIQYF; DNA: TGCAGTGCCGCCCCGGGGCCTGAGATAGGCAAAAACATTCAGTACTTC
J: TRBJ2-1; D: -; size: few; V: TRBV5-6; CDR3: CASSPGRRTYNEQFF; DNA: TGTGCCAGCAGCCCGGGACGGAGGACCTACAATGAGCAGTTCTTC
J: TRBJ2-5; D: TRBD2; size: -; V: TRBV7-2; CDR3: CASSKFLAEPQETQYF; DNA: TGTGCCAGCAGCAAATTTCTAGCGGAACCCCAAGAGACCCAGTACTTC
J: TRBJ1-1; D: -; size: -; V: TRBV20-1; CDR3: CSARVGHPNTEAFF; DNA: TGCAGTGCTAGAGTTGGACACCCGAACACTGAAGCTTTCTTT
J: TRBJ2-7; D: TRBD1; size: few; V: TRBV15; CDR3: CATSPRQGANSYEQYF; DNA: TGTGCCACCAGCCCCAGGCAGGGGGCTAACTCCTACGAGCAGTACTTC
J: TRBJ1-4; D: -; size: few; V: TRBV4-1; CDR3: CASSQETEINEKLFF; DNA: TGCGCCAGCAGCCAGGAGACAGAGATTAATGAAAAACTGTTTTTT
J: TRBJ2-3; D: -; size: -; V: TRBV7-9; CDR3: CASASGSSTDTQYF; DNA: TGTGCCAGCGCCTCGGGGAGTAGCACAGATACGCAGTATTTT
J: TRBJ1-6; D: -; size: -; V: TRBV14; CDR3: CASSQLGGLHF; DNA: TGTGCCAGCAGCCAGCTGGGGGGACTCCACTTT
J: TRBJ2-7; D: -; size: few; V: TRBV15; CDR3: CATSRDSLAGYEQYF; DNA: TGTGCCACCAGCAGAGATAGTCTAGCAGGCTACGAGCAGTACTTC
J: TRBJ1-1; D: -; size: -; V: TRBV24-1; CDR3: CATSETAPGGRGEAFF; DNA: TGTGCCACCAGTGAAACCGCCCCGGGGGGGAGAGGTGAAGCTTTCTTT
J: TRBJ2-2; D: -; size: few; V: TRBV12-3/TRBV12-4; CDR3: CASSRLKNTGELFF; DNA: TGTGCCAGCTCACGCCTGAAAAACACCGGGGAGCTGTTTTTT
J: TRBJ2-2; D: -; size: few; V: TRBV6-1; CDR3: CASSAWDEGELFF; DNA: TGTGCCAGCAGTGCCTGGGACGAGGGGGAGCTGTTTTTT
J: TRBJ1-4; D: TRBD1; size: -; V: TRBV18; CDR3: CASALTGTGNEKLFF; DNA: TGTGCCAGCGCGTTGACCGGGACAGGGAACGAAAAACTGTTTTTT
J: TRBJ2-1; D: TRBD1; size: -; V: TRBV19; CDR3: CASSLLQGAGGEQFF; DNA: TGTGCCAGTAGTCTGCTACAGGGGGCCGGGGGTGAGCAGTTCTTC
J: TRBJ2-3; D: TRBD1; size: -; V: TRBV7-9; CDR3: CASSAQGTGTDTQYF; DNA: TGTGCCAGCAGCGCGCAGGGGACAGGCACAGATACGCAGTATTTT
J: TRBJ1-4; D: -; size: -; V: TRBV28; CDR3: CASSLSPGLTNEKLFF; DNA: TGTGCCAGCAGTTTATCCCCAGGGCTAACTAATGAAAAACTGTTTTTT
J: TRBJ2-1; D: -; size: -; V: TRBV7-9; CDR3: CASSLGVSNEQFF; DNA: TGTGCCAGCAGCTTAGGGGTATCCAATGAGCAGTTCTTC
J: TRBJ2-1; D: -; size: -; V: TRBV20-1; CDR3: CSARDMGGSYNEQFF; DNA: TGCAGTGCTAGAGATATGGGGGGCTCCTACAATGAGCAGTTCTTC
J: TRBJ2-7; D: -; size: few; V: TRBV18; CDR3: CASSPVDAISYEQYF; DNA: TGTGCCAGCTCACCTGTTGACGCAATCTCCTACGAGCAGTACTTC
J: TRBJ2-6; D: TRBD2; size: -; V: TRBV10-3; CDR3: CAITSGRGISGANVLTF; DNA: TGTGCCATCACTTCCGGGAGGGGTATCTCTGGGGCCAACGTCCTGACTTTC
J: TRBJ2-7; D: TRBD1; size: few; V: TRBV4-2; CDR3: CASSQTTGGYEQYF; DNA: TGTGCCAGCAGCCAAACGACAGGGGGCTACGAGCAGTACTTC
J: TRBJ1-6; D: -; size: -; V: TRBV7-2; CDR3: CASSLYQESPLHF; DNA: TGTGCCAGCAGCTTATACCAGGAATCACCCCTCCACTTT
J: TRBJ2-1; D: TRBD2; size: few; V: TRBV7-2; CDR3: CASHPGLASNEQFF; DNA: TGTGCCAGCCATCCGGGACTAGCCTCCAATGAGCAGTTCTTC
J: TRBJ2-3; D: -; size: -; V: TRBV27; CDR3: CASSFFDTQYF; DNA: TGTGCCAGCAGTTTCTTCGATACGCAGTATTTT
J: TRBJ2-5; D: TRBD2; size: -; V: TRBV20-1; CDR3: CSARVAGALETQYF; DNA: TGCAGTGCTAGAGTAGCGGGAGCGCTAGAGACCCAGTACTTC
J: TRBJ1-5; D: -; size: few; V: TRBV12-3/TRBV12-4; CDR3: CASSPTRGGNQPQHF; DNA: TGTGCCAGCAGTCCAACCAGGGGTGGCAATCAGCCCCAGCATTTT
J: TRBJ2-3; D: -; size: -; V: TRBV5-1; CDR3: CASSLGLAHDTDTQYF; DNA: TGCGCCAGCAGCTTGGGTTTAGCGCACGACACAGATACGCAGTATTTT
J: TRBJ2-1; D: TRBD2; size: -; V: TRBV5-1; CDR3: CASSGTSGKTYNEQFF; DNA: TGCGCCAGCAGCGGAACTAGCGGGAAGACTTACAATGAGCAGTTCTTC
J: TRBJ1-5; D: -; size: few; V: TRBV6-2/TRBV6-3; CDR3: CASSYSEISNQPQHF; DNA: TGTGCCAGCAGTTACTCGGAGATAAGCAATCAGCCCCAGCATTTT
J: TRBJ1-3; D: -; size: -; V: TRBV4-2; CDR3: CASSPPGSGNTIYF; DNA: TGTGCCAGCAGCCCCCCCGGGTCCGGAAACACCATATATTTT
J: TRBJ2-1; D: -; size: -; V: TRBV20-1; CDR3: CSARGQADEQFF; DNA: TGCAGTGCTAGAGGACAGGCAGATGAGCAGTTCTTC
J: TRBJ2-5; D: -; size: -; V: TRBV7-9; CDR3: CASSLAETVQETQYF; DNA: TGTGCCAGCAGCTTAGCCGAGACGGTCCAAGAGACCCAGTACTTC
J: TRBJ2-7; D: -; size: few; V: TRBV29-1; CDR3: CSVGFGSSSYEQYF; DNA: TGCAGCGTTGGGTTTGGGTCAAGCTCCTACGAGCAGTACTTC
J: TRBJ1-1; D: -; size: -; V: TRBV15; CDR3: CATSRRGRAAEAFF; DNA: TGTGCCACCAGCAGGCGCGGTCGGGCGGCAGAAGCTTTCTTT
J: TRBJ2-1; D: TRBD1; size: few; V: TRBV5-1; CDR3: CASSSLLTGVGNEQFF; DNA: TGCGCCAGCAGCTCATTGCTGACAGGGGTGGGCAATGAGCAGTTCTTC
J: TRBJ2-5; D: TRBD1; size: -; V: TRBV4-2; CDR3: CASSQELGQGAAAQYF; DNA: TGTGCCAGCAGCCAAGAACTGGGACAGGGGGCTGCGGCCCAGTACTTC
J: TRBJ2-7; D: -; size: -; V: TRBV2; CDR3: CASSVEVSEQYF; DNA: TGTGCCAGCAGTGTAGAGGTCTCCGAGCAGTACTTC
J: TRBJ2-7; D: TRBD2; size: -; V: TRBV6-2/TRBV6-3; CDR3: CASRRPAGPEQYF; DNA: TGTGCCAGCAGAAGACCAGCGGGACCCGAGCAGTACTTC
J: TRBJ1-4; D: -; size: few; V: TRBV7-8; CDR3: CASSLAQGVGEKLFF; DNA: TGTGCCAGCAGCTTAGCGCAGGGAGTCGGGGAAAAACTGTTTTTT
J: TRBJ2-7; D: -; size: few; V: TRBV7-2; CDR3: CASSSDFYEQYF; DNA: TGTGCCAGCAGCTCCGATTTCTACGAGCAGTACTTC
J: TRBJ2-2; D: TRBD1; size: -; V: TRBV5-1; CDR3: CASSTQGASTGELFF; DNA: TGCGCCAGCAGCACACAGGGGGCGAGTACCGGGGAGCTGTTTTTT
J: TRBJ1-4; D: -; size: few; V: TRBV5-1; CDR3: CASSFRATTNEKLFF; DNA: TGCGCCAGCAGCTTCCGTGCAACAACTAATGAAAAACTGTTTTTT
J: TRBJ2-3; D: -; size: -; V: TRBV4-3; CDR3: CASSQDAAGYPDTQYF; DNA: TGCGCCAGCAGCCAAGATGCGGCGGGATATCCAGATACGCAGTATTTT
J: TRBJ2-5; D: TRBD1; size: few; V: TRBV12-3/TRBV12-4; CDR3: CASNIRTGFAETQYF; DNA: TGTGCCAGCAATATAAGGACAGGGTTTGCGGAGACCCAGTACTTC
J: TRBJ2-4; D: -; size: few; V: TRBV18; CDR3: CASSPGMLAKNIQYF; DNA: TGTGCCAGCTCACCAGGGATGCTAGCCAAAAACATTCAGTACTTC
J: TRBJ2-1; D: TRBD2; size: -; V: TRBV12-3/TRBV12-4; CDR3: CASSAGTSGTTEQFF; DNA: TGTGCCAGCAGTGCCGGGACTAGCGGGACCACCGAGCAGTTCTTC